This T cell receptor (beta chain) appears in the sequencing data of a study of T cells in Graves' hyperthyroidism and ophthalmopathy. Across the study: Peripheral blood samples were taken at initial diagnosis, prior to any treatment. Overall study results and limits: A model using 13 V-J features told ophthalmopathy apart from stable hyperthyroidism.

CDR1 is SNHLY, CDR2 FYNNEI, per germline. This CDR3 is 14 amino acids long. The junction had 3 bases not matched to a gene; V was cut back by 2 bases and J by 6 bases. Using RNA transcripts as the source, TCR beta CDR3 regions were amplified. Researchers ran a first-round RT-PCR on the TCR CDR3 using the HTBI primer set. In TCRdb, the multiplex PCR reads were re-called with MiXCR into one record per CDR3 protein. The table has approximately 600,000 distinct CDR3 sequences, less than 25% seen once. This clonotype was seen ten or more times. The antigen is unknown. Using around 10 ml of fresh peripheral blood, PBMCs were prepared.

This clonotype originated in a man aged 25 to 40 with Graves' ophthalmopathy. The V gene is TRBV2, the J gene TRBJ1-5; TRBD1 agrees at 8 bases. The source material was blood. In DNA form, the CDR3 reads TGTGCCAGCAGTGAAAGGACAGGGAGTCAGCCCCAGCATTTT. Translating gives CASSERTGSQPQHF.